A single sample is the source of the 15 T cell receptor beta chains below, sequenced in a study of T-cell memory formation after mild COVID-19. In TCRdb, the 5' RACE reads were re-called with MiXCR into one record per CDR3 protein. Among about 33,000 distinct CDR3 sequences, around 21% were seen once, and the ten largest hold more than 1.5%. Sequencing input: PBMCs or a T cell subset sorted from them (not recorded which). The receptor source for this set is an adult who had mild COVID-19 (a few samples of this study predate the infection). Cell type and time point are not known.

This clonotype occurred a few times. The chain is built from TRBV19 and TRBJ2-2; TRBD2 is a possible D gene (6 bases). Germline V lookup: CDR1 LNHDA, CDR2 SQIVND (reference sequence). The CDR3 extends over 15 amino acids. Trimming shortened V by 1 base and J by 6 bases, and 12 bases separated the two germline ends. The CDR3 region is CASSIGGGWPGELFF. The CDR3 nucleotides are TGTGCCAGTAGTATAGGGGGAGGTTGGCCCGGGGAGCTGTTTTTT.

Many counts were recorded for this clonotype. CDR3 sequence (DNA): TGTGCCAGCAGTGAATCCGGACTAACGTACAATGAGCAGTTCTTC. It is translated as CASSESGLTYNEQFF. The chain couples TRBV2 to TRBJ2-1; possible D gene TRBD2, 6 bases. Germline values: CDR1 SNHLY, CDR2 FYNNEI. CDR3 size: 15 residues. Trimming removed 2 bases from V and 4 bases from J, with 12 bases in between.

At least ten counts were recorded for this clonotype. The rearrangement uses TRBV7-9 and TRBJ2-5; D is ambiguous. CDR1 is SEHNR, CDR2 FQNEAQ, per germline (reference sequence). This CDR3 is 14 amino acids long. The ends were cut back, 1 base at V and 5 bases at J, with 11 bases in the middle. CDR3 amino acids: CASSLVGSRETQYF. CDR3 in DNA: TGTGCCAGCAGCTTAGTTGGAAGCAGGGAGACCCAGTACTTC.

This clonotype was picked up many times. CDR3 protein: CASSLEKIWAENTGELFF. CDR3 bases: TGTGCCAGCAGCTTGGAAAAAATATGGGCGGAGAACACCGGGGAGCTGTTTTTT. V gene TRBV5-6 combines with J gene TRBJ2-2; D gene ambiguous. The V gene's germline CDR1 is SGHDT and CDR2 YYEEEE. V was pared by 0 bases and J by 1 base, with 16 bases between. The CDR3 contains 18 residues.

This clonotype was found many times. This chain joins TRBV5-1 and TRBJ1-3; the match to TRBD1 covers 9 bases. Germline V lookup: CDR1 SGHRS, CDR2 YFSETQ. The CDR3 is made up of 16 amino acids. After removal of 4 bases from V and 2 bases from J, the junction contained 7 bases not matched to a gene. CDR3 nucleotides: TGCGCCAGCAGCATACAGGGGGCCCAGGCTGGAAACACCATATATTTT. The encoded protein is CASSIQGAQAGNTIYF.

This clonotype was recorded at least ten times. The gene calls are TRBV7-9 and TRBJ2-3; TRBD2 matches 10 bases. V lost 1 base and J lost 4; bases outside the gene matches: 5. Germline CDR1 reads SEHNR; CDR2 reads FQNEAQ (reference sequence). There are 16 residues in the CDR3. The DNA of the CDR3 is TGTGCCAGCAGCTTAGTAGCTAGCGGGGGCGCAGATACGCAGTATTTT. Amino acid sequence: CASSLVASGGADTQYF.

The sample holds many counts of this clonotype. The chain joins TRBV5-1 to TRBJ2-7, with D unclear. The V end was cut by 4 bases, the J end by 6 bases, with 11 bases between. Looked up from germline, CDR1 is SGHRS and CDR2 is YFSETQ. The CDR3 runs 12 residues. The CDR3 DNA reads TGCGCCAGCAGCCCCGATCCCGCCGAGCAGTACTTC. Encoded protein: CASSPDPAEQYF.

This clonotype has a count of ten or more. This chain joins TRBV6-2 or TRBV6-3 and TRBJ2-2, with TRBD1 matching 7 bases. The CDR3 contains 16 residues. Germline V lookup: CDR1 MNHEY, CDR2 SVGEGT. Losses at the gene ends were 2 bases for V and 4 bases for J; bases not matched to a gene: 7. CDR3 DNA: TGTGCCAGCAGTTACCCGGGACAGTTCGGCACCGGGGAGCTGTTTTTT. Its protein product is CASSYPGQFGTGELFF.

This clonotype was detected ten times or more. The V call is TRBV6-1, the J call TRBJ1-2; D is unresolved. Trimming took 0 bases from V and 8 from J, leaving 13 bases between them. The germline gives CDR1 MNHNS, CDR2 SASEGT. The CDR3 spans 14 residues. Written as DNA, the CDR3 is TGTGCCAGCAGTGAAGCAGTTCGGTCTACGGGCTACACCTTC. Translating it yields CASSEAVRSTGYTF.

This clonotype came up many times. The V gene is TRBV6-1, the J gene TRBJ1-1, with a weak D call TRBD1 (5 bases). V was pared by 10 bases and J by 1 base, with 19 bases between. Germline CDR1 is MNHNS and CDR2 is SASEGT. This CDR3 has 15 amino acids. The CDR3 nucleotides read TGTGCCACCATGCGAGAGGACACCCCGAACACTGAAGCTTTCTTT. This sequence encodes CATMREDTPNTEAFF.

This chain uses TRBV25-1 with TRBJ1-1; no firm D call. Looked up from germline, CDR1 is MGHDK and CDR2 is SYGVNS. V lost 10 bases and J lost 3, with 9 bases in between. The CDR3 is made up of 11 amino acids. Written as DNA, the CDR3 is TGTGCCACCGTACGGGACACTGAAGCTTTCTTT. Translating gives CATVRDTEAFF.

This clonotype has a count of ten or more. V is TRBV9 and J is TRBJ1-3; D is undetermined. The V gene lost 1 base and the J gene lost 0 bases, with 17 bases spanning the gap. There are 18 residues in the CDR3. The V gene's germline CDR1 is SGDLS and CDR2 YYNGEE. Here the CDR3 DNA reads TGTGCCAGCAGCGTAAGTCCCATTGGGATGAGCTCTGGAAACACCATATATTTT. Residues: CASSVSPIGMSSGNTIYF.

This clonotype was counted at least ten times. The chain recombines TRBV5-1 with TRBJ2-1, with D possibly matching TRBD2 (6 bases). The V gene lost 4 bases and the J gene lost 5 bases, with 19 bases spanning the gap. The CDR3 contains 16 residues. Germline values: CDR1 SGHRS, CDR2 YFSETQ. CDR3 amino acids: CASSRTLATVNNEQFF. The DNA of the CDR3 is TGCGCCAGCAGCCGGACCCTAGCGACTGTAAACAATGAGCAGTTCTTC. Combining the CDR3 with reference TRBV5-1 and TRBJ2-1 gives the whole variable domain KAGVTQTPRYLIKTRGQQVTLSCSPISGHRSVSWYQQTPGQGLQFLFEYFSETQRNKGNFPGRFSGRQFSNSRSEMNVSTLELGDSALYLCASSRTLATVNNEQFFGPGTRLTVL.

This clonotype was seen many times. The chain's CDR3 is CASSQTGLLSGANVLTF. Written as DNA, the CDR3 is TGTGCCAGCAGCCAAACAGGACTCCTCTCTGGGGCCAACGTCCTGACTTTC. The V call is TRBV7-6, the J call TRBJ2-6; D may match TRBD1 or TRBD2 (5 bases each). The V gene's germline CDR1 is SGHVS and CDR2 FNYEAQ. The CDR3 length is 17 residues. Trimming took off 5 bases at V and 0 bases at J, with 14 bases between the two ends.

This clonotype was counted ten times or more. The chain is built from TRBV7-9 and TRBJ1-2, with D possibly being TRBD1 (5 bases). CDR3 length: 14 residues. Germline V lookup: CDR1 SEHNR, CDR2 FQNEAQ (reference sequence). Trimming removed 0 bases from V and 7 bases from J, with 12 bases in between. CDR3 in DNA: TGTGCCAGCAGCTTAGCATACGGGGGTTTTGGCTACACCTTC. It translates to CASSLAYGGFGYTF.